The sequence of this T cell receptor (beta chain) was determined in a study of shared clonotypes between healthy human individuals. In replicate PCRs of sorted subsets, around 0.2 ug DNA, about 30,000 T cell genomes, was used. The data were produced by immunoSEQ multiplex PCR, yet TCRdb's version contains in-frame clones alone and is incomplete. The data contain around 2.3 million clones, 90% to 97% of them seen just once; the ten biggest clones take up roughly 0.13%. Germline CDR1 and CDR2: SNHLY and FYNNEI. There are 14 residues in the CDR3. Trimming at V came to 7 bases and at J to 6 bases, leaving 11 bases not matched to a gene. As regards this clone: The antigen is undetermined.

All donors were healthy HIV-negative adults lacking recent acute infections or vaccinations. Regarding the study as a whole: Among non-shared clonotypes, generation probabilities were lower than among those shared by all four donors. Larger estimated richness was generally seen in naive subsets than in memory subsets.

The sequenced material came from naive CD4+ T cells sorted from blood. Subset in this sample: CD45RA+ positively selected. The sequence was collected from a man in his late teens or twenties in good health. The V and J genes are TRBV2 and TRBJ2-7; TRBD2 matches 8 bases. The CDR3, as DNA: TGTGCCAGCAACAGGGCCCGAAGCGGGAGCGAGCAGTACTTC. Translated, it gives CASNRARSGSEQYF.